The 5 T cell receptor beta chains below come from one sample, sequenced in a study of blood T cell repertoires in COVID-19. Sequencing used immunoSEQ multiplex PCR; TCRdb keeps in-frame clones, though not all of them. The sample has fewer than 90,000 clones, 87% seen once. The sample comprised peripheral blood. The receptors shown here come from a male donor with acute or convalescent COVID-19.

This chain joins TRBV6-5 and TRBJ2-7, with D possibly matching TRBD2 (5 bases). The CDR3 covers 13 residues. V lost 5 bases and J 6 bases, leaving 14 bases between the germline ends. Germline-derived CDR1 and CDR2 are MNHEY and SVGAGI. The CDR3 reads CASSKEASTEQYF. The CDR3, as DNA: TGTGCCAGCAGTAAGGAGGCGAGCACCGAGCAGTACTTC.

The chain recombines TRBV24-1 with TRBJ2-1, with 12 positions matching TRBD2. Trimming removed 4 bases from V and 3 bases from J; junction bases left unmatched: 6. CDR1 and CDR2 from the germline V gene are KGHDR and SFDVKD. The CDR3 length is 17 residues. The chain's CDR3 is CATSEGLAGGFYNEQFF. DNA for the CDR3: TGTGCCACCAGTGAGGGGCTAGCGGGGGGGTTCTACAATGAGCAGTTCTTC.

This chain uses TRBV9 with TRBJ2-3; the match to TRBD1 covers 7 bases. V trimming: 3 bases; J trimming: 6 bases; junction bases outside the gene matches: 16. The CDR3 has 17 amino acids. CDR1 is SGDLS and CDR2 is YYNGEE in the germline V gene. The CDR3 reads CASSGGRQGPAPDTQYF. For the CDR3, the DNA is TGTGCCAGCAGCGGAGGTAGACAGGGACCCGCGCCGGATACGCAGTATTTT.

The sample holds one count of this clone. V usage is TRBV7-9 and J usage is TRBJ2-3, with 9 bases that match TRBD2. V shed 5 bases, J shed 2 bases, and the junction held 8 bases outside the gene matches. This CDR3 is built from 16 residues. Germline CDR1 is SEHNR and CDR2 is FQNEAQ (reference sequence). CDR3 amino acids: CASSPLAGGPTDTQYF. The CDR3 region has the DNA TGTGCCAGCAGCCCCCTGGCGGGGGGGCCCACAGATACGCAGTATTTT.

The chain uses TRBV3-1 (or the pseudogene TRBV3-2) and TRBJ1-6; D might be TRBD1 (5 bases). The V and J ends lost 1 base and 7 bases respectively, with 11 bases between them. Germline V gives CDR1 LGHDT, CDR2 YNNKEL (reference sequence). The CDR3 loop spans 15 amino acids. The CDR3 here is CASSQVRGWNSPLHF. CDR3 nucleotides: TGTGCCAGCAGCCAAGTTAGGGGCTGGAATTCACCCCTCCACTTT.